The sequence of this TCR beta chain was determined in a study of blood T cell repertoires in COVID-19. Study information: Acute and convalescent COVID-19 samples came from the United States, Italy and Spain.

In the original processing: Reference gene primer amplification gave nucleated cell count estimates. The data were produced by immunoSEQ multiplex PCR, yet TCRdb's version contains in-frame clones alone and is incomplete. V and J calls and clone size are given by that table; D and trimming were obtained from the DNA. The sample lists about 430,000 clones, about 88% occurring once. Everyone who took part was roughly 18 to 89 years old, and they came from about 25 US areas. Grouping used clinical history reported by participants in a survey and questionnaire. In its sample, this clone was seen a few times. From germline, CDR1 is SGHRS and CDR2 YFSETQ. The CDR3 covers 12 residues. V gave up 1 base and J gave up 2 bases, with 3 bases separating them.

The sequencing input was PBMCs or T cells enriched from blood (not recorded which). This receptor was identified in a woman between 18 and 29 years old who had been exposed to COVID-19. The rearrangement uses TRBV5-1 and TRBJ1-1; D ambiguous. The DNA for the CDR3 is TGCGCCAGCAGCTTGACAAACACTGAAGCTTTCTTT. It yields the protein CASSLTNTEAFF.